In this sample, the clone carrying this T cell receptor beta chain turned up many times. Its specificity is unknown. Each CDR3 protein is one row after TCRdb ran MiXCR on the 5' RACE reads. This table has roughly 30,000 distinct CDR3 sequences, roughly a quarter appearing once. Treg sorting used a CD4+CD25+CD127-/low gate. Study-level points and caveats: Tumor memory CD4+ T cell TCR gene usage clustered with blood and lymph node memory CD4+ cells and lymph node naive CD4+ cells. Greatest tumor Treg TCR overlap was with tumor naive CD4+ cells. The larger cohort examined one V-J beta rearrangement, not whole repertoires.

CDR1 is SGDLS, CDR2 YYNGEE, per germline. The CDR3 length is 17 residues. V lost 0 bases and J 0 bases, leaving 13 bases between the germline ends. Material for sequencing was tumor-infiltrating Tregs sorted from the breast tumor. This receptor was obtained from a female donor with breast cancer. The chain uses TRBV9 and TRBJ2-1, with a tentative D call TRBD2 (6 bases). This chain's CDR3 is CASSVVEGRSSYNEQFF. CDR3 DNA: TGTGCCAGCAGCGTAGTAGAGGGGAGGAGCTCCTACAATGAGCAGTTCTTC.